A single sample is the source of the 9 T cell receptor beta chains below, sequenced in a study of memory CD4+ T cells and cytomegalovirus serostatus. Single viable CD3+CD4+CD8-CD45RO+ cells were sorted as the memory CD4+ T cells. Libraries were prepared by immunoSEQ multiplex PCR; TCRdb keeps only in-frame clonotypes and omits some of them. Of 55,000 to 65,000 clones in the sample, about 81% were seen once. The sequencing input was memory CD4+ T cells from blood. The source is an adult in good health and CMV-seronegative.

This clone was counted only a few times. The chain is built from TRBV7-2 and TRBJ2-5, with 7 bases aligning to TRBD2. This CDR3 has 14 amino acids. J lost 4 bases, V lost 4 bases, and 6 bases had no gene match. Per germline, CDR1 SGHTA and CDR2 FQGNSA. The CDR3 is CASSSSTSPETQYF. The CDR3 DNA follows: TGTGCCAGCAGCTCCTCGACTAGCCCAGAGACCCAGTACTTC.

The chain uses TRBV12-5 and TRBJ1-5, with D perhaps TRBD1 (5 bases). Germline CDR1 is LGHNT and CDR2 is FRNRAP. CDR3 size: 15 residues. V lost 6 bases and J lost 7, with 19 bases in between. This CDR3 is CASGSSGAVGQPQHF. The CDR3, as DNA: TGTGCTAGTGGCTCCAGTGGGGCCGTGGGGCAGCCCCAGCATTTT.

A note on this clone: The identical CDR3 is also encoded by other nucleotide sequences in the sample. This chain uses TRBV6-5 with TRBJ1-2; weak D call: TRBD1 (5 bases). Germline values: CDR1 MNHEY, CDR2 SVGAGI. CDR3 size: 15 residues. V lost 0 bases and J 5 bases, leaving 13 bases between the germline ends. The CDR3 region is CASSYSSGGRYGYTF. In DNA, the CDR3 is TGTGCCAGCAGTTACTCGAGTGGGGGGAGGTATGGCTACACCTTC.

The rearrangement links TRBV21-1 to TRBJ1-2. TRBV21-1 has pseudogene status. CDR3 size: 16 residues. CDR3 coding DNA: TGTGCCAGCAGCAAAGGGGGGGCAGGCGTCCTAATAGGCTACACCTTC. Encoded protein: CASSKGGAGVLIGYTF.

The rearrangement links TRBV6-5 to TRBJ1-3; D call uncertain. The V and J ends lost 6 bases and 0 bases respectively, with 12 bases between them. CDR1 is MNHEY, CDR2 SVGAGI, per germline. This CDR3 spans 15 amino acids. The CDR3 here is CASSLSPNSGNTIYF. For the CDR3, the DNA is TGTGCCAGCAGCCTTTCTCCGAACTCTGGAAACACCATATATTTT.

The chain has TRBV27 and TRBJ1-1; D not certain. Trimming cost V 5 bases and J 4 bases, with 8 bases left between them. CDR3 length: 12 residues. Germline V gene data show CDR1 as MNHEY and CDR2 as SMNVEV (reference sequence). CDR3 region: CASSLPGTEAFF. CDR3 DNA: TGTGCCAGCAGTCTACCCGGCACTGAAGCTTTCTTT.

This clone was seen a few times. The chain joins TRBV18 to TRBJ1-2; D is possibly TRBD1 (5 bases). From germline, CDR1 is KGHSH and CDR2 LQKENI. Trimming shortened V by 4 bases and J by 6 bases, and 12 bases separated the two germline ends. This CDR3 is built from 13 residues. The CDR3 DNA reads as TGTGCCAGCTCACAAGGGGTTTTAGATGGCTACACCTTC. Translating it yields CASSQGVLDGYTF.

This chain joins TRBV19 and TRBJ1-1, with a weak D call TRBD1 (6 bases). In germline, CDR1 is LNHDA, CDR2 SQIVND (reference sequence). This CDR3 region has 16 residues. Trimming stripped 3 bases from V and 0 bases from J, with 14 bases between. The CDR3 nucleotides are TGTGCCAGTAGTATGGGAAGGGGGTTCATGAACACTGAAGCTTTCTTT. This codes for CASSMGRGFMNTEAFF.

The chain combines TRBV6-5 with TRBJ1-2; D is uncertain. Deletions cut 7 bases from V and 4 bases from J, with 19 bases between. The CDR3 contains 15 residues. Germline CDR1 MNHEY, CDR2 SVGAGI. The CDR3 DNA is TGTGCCAGCACACCACTCGGCAGGACGTCCTATGGCTACACCTTC. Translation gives CASTPLGRTSYGYTF.